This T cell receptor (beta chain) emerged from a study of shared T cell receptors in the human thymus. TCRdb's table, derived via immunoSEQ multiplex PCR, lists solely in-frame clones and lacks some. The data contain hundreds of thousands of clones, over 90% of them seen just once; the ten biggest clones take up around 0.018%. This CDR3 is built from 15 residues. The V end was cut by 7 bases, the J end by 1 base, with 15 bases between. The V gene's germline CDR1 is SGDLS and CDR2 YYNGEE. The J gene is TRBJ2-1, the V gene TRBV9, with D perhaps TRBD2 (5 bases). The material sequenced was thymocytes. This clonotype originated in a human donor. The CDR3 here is CASGGVSASYNEQFF. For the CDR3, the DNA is TGTGCCAGCGGAGGCGTTAGCGCTTCCTACAATGAGCAGTTCTTC.